This is a list of T cell receptor beta chains from one sample in a study of blood T cell repertoires in COVID-19. Data came from immunoSEQ multiplex PCR; TCRdb stores just in-frame clones and leaves some out. In the table there are about 200,000 clones, about nine tenths of which are singletons. The sequencing sample was made of peripheral blood. Every receptor here comes from a man younger than 35 with active or convalescent COVID-19. Each CDR3 is given without its conserved first and last residue. The D gene is left open where the match is weak.

CDR3 protein	J gene	V gene	D gene
ASSLLGEGGEKLF	TRBJ1-4	TRBV5-1	-
ASTKGNTIY	TRBJ1-3	TRBV6-4	-
ASSPGTGELGGYT	TRBJ1-2	TRBV11-2	TRBD1
AWTQPVQVAGELF	TRBJ2-2	TRBV30	-
ASSSGQGYNEQF	TRBJ2-1	TRBV6-5	TRBD1
ASSGDRVKGNTIY	TRBJ1-3	TRBV6-6	TRBD1
ASGRGARGTEAF	TRBJ1-1	TRBV12-5	-
ASSVGTGFSYEQY	TRBJ2-7	TRBV9	TRBD1
ASSPGQGGSSLRLYT	TRBJ1-2	TRBV28	TRBD1
ASSTTGEVSPLH	TRBJ1-6	TRBV5-4	TRBD1
ASSYSKQGHRGGYT	TRBJ1-2	TRBV6-5	TRBD1
ASSPGTGGDTGELF	TRBJ2-2	TRBV9	TRBD1
ASNPDRWSLNYGYT	TRBJ1-2	TRBV2	TRBD1